These T cell receptor beta chains were read from a single sample in a study of identifying expanded T cells in peripheral blood. TCRdb keeps only in-frame clones here, not all; method: immunoSEQ multiplex PCR. The table shows some 93,000 clones, with roughly 87% occurring only once. Sequenced material: blood. These receptor sequences come from a person aged 18-70 years in good health. Both conserved end residues are part of each CDR3. The D gene is left open where the match is weak. Rows give clone size only sometimes, using once, few, many, or a class for an expanded clone.

NA | TRBD2 | TRBJ2-3 | TRBV7-9 | TGTGCCAGCAGTTATACAGCGGGGGCCACAGATACGCAGTATTTT | CASSYTAGATDTQYF
NA | NA | TRBJ1-2 | TRBV15 | TGTGCCACCAGCATGCCTTTATCGCAGTATGGCTACACCTTC | CATSMPLSQYGYTF
medium-sized | TRBD2 | TRBJ2-2 | TRBV6-4 | TGTGCCAGCAGTCTACTAGCGGGAGACACCGGGGAGCTGTTTTTT | CASSLLAGDTGELFF
NA | NA | TRBJ1-2 | TRBV5-1 | TGCGCCAGCAGCTTGGGACACACCGAGGTTTATGGCTACACCTTC | CASSLGHTEVYGYTF
NA | NA | TRBJ1-4 | TRBV7-8 | TGTGCCAGCAGCTTACTTGGCAGCACTAATGAAAAACTGTTTTTT | CASSLLGSTNEKLFF
NA | TRBD2 | TRBJ2-7 | TRBV9 | TGTGCCAGCAGCCAATGGACTAGCGGGAGGTCAGGCGAGCAGTACTTC | CASSQWTSGRSGEQYF
once | NA | TRBJ2-1 | TRBV5-1 | TGCGCCAGCAGCTCCCCCTCGGGGGCCAATGAGCAGTTCTTC | CASSSPSGANEQFF
NA | TRBD2 | TRBJ2-1 | TRBV5-4 | TGTGCCAGCAGCCTCGGACTAGCGGGTTACAATGAGCAGTTCTTC | CASSLGLAGYNEQFF
once | NA | TRBJ2-5 | TRBV13 | TGTGCCAGCAGCTTAGCCCTAGGGGGTCTGGAGACCCAGTACTTC | CASSLALGGLETQYF
once | NA | TRBJ2-1 | TRBV18 | TGTGCCAGCTCACCACCGGAATCCTACTCCTACAATGAGCAGTTCTTC | CASSPPESYSYNEQFF
NA | NA | TRBJ2-7 | TRBV2 | TGTGCCAGCAGTGAACTCGGGCGGGGAGCCTACGAGCAGTACTTC | CASSELGRGAYEQYF
NA | NA | TRBJ2-3 | TRBV5-1 | TGCGCCAGCAGCTTGGTGGGAGATACGCAGTATTTT | CASSLVGDTQYF
NA | TRBD1 | TRBJ2-5 | TRBV5-1 | TGCGCCAGCAGCTTGGGACAGGGCTACCAAGAGACCCAGTACTTC | CASSLGQGYQETQYF
once | NA | TRBJ2-7 | TRBV7-2 | TGTGCCAGCAGCTTAGTGGGCACAACCTCCTACGAGCAGTACTTC | CASSLVGTTSYEQYF